These 20 T cell receptor beta chains were sequenced from one sample in a study of HIV-infected patients and healthy controls. Alpha and beta constant-region primers primed reverse transcription of around 500 ng RNA. Alpha and beta chain libraries were made separately by chain-specific third strand synthesis with multiplexing indices. TCRdb redid the calling of the 5' RACE reads with MiXCR, one entry per CDR3 protein. The sample has 18,000 or so distinct CDR3 sequences; around a tenth are singletons. The repertoire came from unfractionated whole blood and reflected all unsorted peripheral T cells. Sequencing was done on a sample of blood. These receptor sequences come from an adult in good health.

The chain joins TRBV11-2 to TRBJ2-1; D is undetermined. V was clipped by 1 base and J by 7 bases, with 8 bases between them. Germline V lookup: CDR1 SGHAT, CDR2 FQNNGV. The CDR3 has 13 amino acids. DNA for the CDR3: TGTGCCAGCAGCTTAGTCCGCGCAAATGAGCAGTTCTTC. This gives the protein CASSLVRANEQFF.

The chain uses TRBV6-1 and TRBJ2-1; 11 nucleotides line up with TRBD2. The CDR3 extends over 14 amino acids. V lost 9 bases and J lost 5; bases outside the gene matches: 6. From germline, CDR1 is MNHNS and CDR2 SASEGT. Written as DNA, the CDR3 is TGTGCCAGTAGACTAGCGGGACTCAACAATGAGCAGTTCTTC. Its protein is CASRLAGLNNEQFF.

In its sample, this clonotype ranks as medium-sized. This rearrangement joins TRBV29-1 to TRBJ2-5, with a weak D call TRBD1 (8 bases). V was clipped by 5 bases and J by 4 bases, with 17 bases between them. CDR1 and CDR2 (germline): SQVTM, ANQGSEA. This CDR3 contains 14 residues. CDR3 DNA: TGCAGCGTTCACACAGGGGGAGGGAGAGAGACCCAGTACTTC. This gives the protein CSVHTGGGRETQYF.

This clonotype was picked up a small number of times. The V call is TRBV7-2, the J call TRBJ2-7; 8 bases agree with TRBD2. Germline V gives CDR1 SGHTA, CDR2 FQGNSA. CDR3 length: 14 amino acids. The V and J ends lost 5 bases and 4 bases, in that order; junction bases with no gene match: 7. The CDR3: CASSPFGRGYEQYF. Here the CDR3 DNA reads TGTGCCAGCAGCCCGTTCGGGAGGGGTTACGAGCAGTACTTC.

This clonotype was seen more than once but under ten times. This chain links TRBV4-1 with TRBJ2-3; 12 nucleotides match TRBD2. Germline lookup yields CDR1 MGHRA and CDR2 YSYEKL. The junction had 4 bases not matched to a gene; V was cut back by 4 bases and J by 2 bases. The CDR3 loop spans 16 amino acids. The CDR3 nucleotides are TGCGCCAGCAGCCCCCCTAGCGGGAGGGCCACAGATACGCAGTATTTT. This encodes CASSPPSGRATDTQYF.

This clonotype was detected only a few times. The chain joins TRBV7-2 to TRBJ2-5; 13 bases are a match to TRBD2. The CDR3 covers 17 residues. Germline V gives CDR1 SGHTA, CDR2 FQGNSA. Germline trimming cut 5 bases from V and 2 bases from J; bases unmatched to any gene: 8. The CDR3 sequence is CASSPGLLAGGQETQYF. CDR3 DNA: TGTGCCAGCAGCCCCGGATTACTAGCGGGAGGGCAAGAGACCCAGTACTTC.

At least ten counts were recorded for this clonotype. This rearrangement joins TRBV6-5 to TRBJ2-1; 10 bases are a match to TRBD2. After removal of 6 bases from V and 4 bases from J, the junction contained 15 bases not matched to a gene. CDR1 and CDR2 from the germline V gene are MNHEY and SVGAGI. This CDR3 spans 18 amino acids. The CDR3 sequence is CASRQREGRGGGYNEQFF. CDR3 sequence (DNA): TGTGCCAGCAGGCAGCGGGAGGGAAGGGGCGGGGGGTACAATGAGCAGTTCTTC.

In its sample, this clonotype was seen many times. The chain has TRBV11-2 and TRBJ2-1, with D possibly TRBD2 on 5 matching bases. CDR1 and CDR2 (germline): SGHAT, FQNNGV. The V end was cut by 4 bases, the J end by 11 bases, with 21 bases between. This CDR3 comprises 15 residues. CDR3 residues: CASSSLTKTNDKQFF. The CDR3 nucleotides read TGTGCCAGCAGCTCCTTGACTAAGACCAATGATAAGCAGTTCTTC.

In its sample, this clonotype was seen many times. In nucleotides, the CDR3 is TGTGCCAGCAGTCTCTTCCGTGGCGCTAGCGGGGGGCTCACAGATACGCAGTATTTT. It specifies CASSLFRGASGGLTDTQYF. J is TRBJ2-3 and V is TRBV5-4, with 11 bases lining up with TRBD2. Germline CDR1 is SGHNT and CDR2 is YYREEE (reference sequence). Trimming removed 5 bases from V and 2 bases from J; junction bases left unmatched: 16. The CDR3 extends over 19 amino acids.

This clonotype was recorded many times. V usage is TRBV6-6 and J usage is TRBJ2-7; D is perhaps TRBD2 (6 bases). The CDR3 extends over 13 amino acids. Between the trimmed V and J ends, which lost 6 bases and 3 bases, there was a span of 12 bases. Germline CDR1 is MNHNY and CDR2 is SVGAGI (reference sequence). CDR3 sequence: CASSLGGSYEQYF. As DNA, the CDR3 is TGTGCCAGCAGCCTGGGGGGAAGCTACGAGCAGTACTTC.

By sample share, this clonotype is medium-sized. The gene calls are TRBV11-2 and TRBJ2-3, with no clear D. Between the trimmed V and J ends, which lost 3 bases and 4 bases, there was a span of 8 bases. The CDR3 is 13 amino acids. Germline-derived CDR1 and CDR2 are SGHAT and FQNNGV. The DNA for the CDR3 is TGTGCCAGCAGCTTTTCGGACCCAGATACGCAGTATTTT. It is translated as CASSFSDPDTQYF. The full variable domain, in which reference TRBV11-2 and TRBJ2-3 provide the parts outside the CDR3, is EAGVAQSPRYKIIEKRQSVAFWCNPISGHATLYWYQQILGQGPKLLIQFQNNGVVDDSQLPKDRFSAERLKGVDSTLKIQPAKLEDSAVYLCASSFSDPDTQYFGPGTRLTVL.

The CDR3 bases are TGTGCCAGCAGTCCCGCAAGCCTGCCAGATACGCAGTATTTT. Amino acids: CASSPASLPDTQYF. V usage is TRBV6-2 or TRBV6-3 and J usage is TRBJ2-3; no clear D. V lost 5 bases and J 4 bases, leaving 13 bases between the germline ends. The CDR3 loop spans 14 amino acids. Germline CDR1 and CDR2: MNHEY and SVGEGT.

The CDR3 reads CSGASGPYEQYF. The DNA for the CDR3 is TGCAGTGGGGCTAGCGGGCCCTACGAGCAGTACTTC. The chain has TRBV29-1 and TRBJ2-7; 8 bases are a match to TRBD2. CDR3 length: 12 amino acids. Germline values: CDR1 SQVTM, CDR2 ANQGSEA.

On this clonotype: A much larger clone differs from this one at a single base, so this may be a read error. The rearrangement links TRBV6-1 to TRBJ2-7; tentatively, D is TRBD1 (7 bases). Germline V gene lookup returns CDR1 MNHNS and CDR2 SASEGT. Trimming stripped 4 bases from V and 4 bases from J, with 23 bases between. This CDR3 comprises 17 residues. CDR3 DNA sequence: TGTGCCAGCAGTGGAGCGCGTGCGGGACAGCGGCCTTACGAGCAGTACTTC. Translation gives CASSGARAGQRPYEQYF.

This clonotype has more than one count but fewer than ten. The J gene is TRBJ2-1, the V gene TRBV7-2; D gene unclear. V was trimmed by 3 bases and J by 7 bases, leaving 10 bases between them. This CDR3 contains 13 residues. Germline CDR1 is SGHTA and CDR2 is FQGNSA. The CDR3 region is CASSFFSGNEQFF. The CDR3 DNA reads as TGTGCCAGCAGCTTTTTTTCTGGAAATGAGCAGTTCTTC. The entire variable domain, with the rest obtained from reference TRBV7-2 and TRBJ2-1, is as follows: GAGVSQSPSNKVTEKGKDVELRCDPISGHTALYWYRQSLGQGLEFLIYFQGNSAPDKSGLPSDRFSAERTGGSVSTLTIQRTQQEDSAVYLCASSFFSGNEQFFGPGTRLTVL.

In its sample, this clonotype ranks as medium-sized. The chain couples TRBV12-3 or TRBV12-4 to TRBJ2-2, with 9 bases identical to TRBD2. J gave up 4 bases and V 11 bases, and 14 bases lay outside the gene matches. The CDR3 is 16 residues long. The DNA for the CDR3 is TGTGCCGGACGTTCTAGCGGGACCGGGGGCACCGGGGAGCTGTTTTTT. It codes for CAGRSSGTGGTGELFF.

The sample holds many counts of this clonotype. This rearrangement joins TRBV3-1 to TRBJ2-7; D is unresolved. Deletions cut 6 bases from V and 3 bases from J, with 12 bases between. The CDR3 extends over 13 amino acids. Germline CDR1 is LGHDT and CDR2 is YNNKEL (reference sequence). In nucleotides, the CDR3 is TGTGCCAGCAGTTCTAGACCCAGCTACGAGCAGTACTTC. This encodes CASSSRPSYEQYF.

This clonotype was picked up many times. This chain uses TRBV15 with TRBJ2-7, with 8 bases fitting TRBD2. Trimming at V came to 0 bases and at J to 4 bases, leaving 5 bases not matched to a gene. The CDR3 spans 15 residues. From germline, CDR1 is LNHNV and CDR2 YYDKDF (reference sequence). CDR3 in amino acids: CATSRESASGYEQYF. The DNA of the CDR3 is TGTGCCACCAGCAGAGAGAGTGCTAGCGGGTACGAGCAGTACTTC.

This clonotype was observed at least ten times. J is TRBJ2-3 and V is TRBV2; 7 bases are a match to TRBD1. The CDR3 totals 15 residues. V lost 8 bases to trimming and J lost 2 bases; unmatched junction nucleotides: 10. Per germline, CDR1 SNHLY and CDR2 FYNNEI. In DNA, the CDR3 is TGTGCCAGCGACACCCGGACAGGCCCCACAGATACGCAGTATTTT. As protein: CASDTRTGPTDTQYF.

By its share, this clonotype is medium-sized. The chain links TRBV6-8 to TRBJ2-1; D gene ambiguous. Deletions cut 8 bases from V and 7 bases from J, with 15 bases between. CDR3 length: 13 amino acids. CDR1 is MNHGY, CDR2 SAAAGT, per germline. CDR3 nucleotide sequence: TGTGCCAGCCGATTCGGCGCTCAGAATGAGCAGTTCTTC. It translates to CASRFGAQNEQFF.